A selection of T cell receptor beta chains follows, all from one sample in a study of regulatory T cells in long-lasting Graves disease. TCRdb re-derived calls from the multiplex PCR reads in MiXCR, one entry per CDR3 protein. Here the sample spans 450,000 or so distinct CDR3 sequences, less than 25% being singletons. Sequenced here: peripheral blood mononuclear cells (PBMCs), sampled when the disease was refractory, from a patient treated with antithyroid drugs. These TCRs come from a female donor with Graves disease. CDR3s include the opening cysteine and the closing phenylalanine or tryptophan. Each record gives: CDR3 protein, V gene, J gene.

CATSREGTDYEQYF	TRBV15	TRBJ2-7
CASSFRDRGLYEQYF	TRBV28	TRBJ2-7
CASSLARMTNANTGELFF	TRBV28	TRBJ2-2
CASTLASWSYEQYF	TRBV6-1	TRBJ2-7
CASSFGTSGRKGNEQFF	TRBV11-1	TRBJ2-1
CASSLIGRHGYTF	TRBV28	TRBJ1-2
CASSHTGASSYGYTF	TRBV7-9	TRBJ1-2
CASSFEGSNQPQHF	TRBV12-3/TRBV12-4	TRBJ1-5
CANSGTDYNEQFF	TRBV28	TRBJ2-1
CASSLSWTSESETQYF	TRBV5-6	TRBJ2-5
CASSPTTQPQHF	TRBV18	TRBJ1-5
CASSPTGWIETQYF	TRBV10-2	TRBJ2-5
CAISHSESNQPQHF	TRBV6-1	TRBJ1-5
CASSFGLGELFF	TRBV5-1	TRBJ2-2
CAWSVLGWRDYEQYF	TRBV30	TRBJ2-7
CASSLDGTAEQFF	TRBV11-3	TRBJ2-1
CSVGSGGVDEQYF	TRBV29-1	TRBJ2-7
CSVGAFGPGTEAFF	TRBV29-1	TRBJ1-1
CASSFGWQGANYGYTF	TRBV7-9	TRBJ1-2
CSARDSVEQAYEQYF	TRBV20-1	TRBJ2-7
CASSELARYEQYF	TRBV2	TRBJ2-7
CASSPLGQHQETQYF	TRBV28	TRBJ2-5
CASRTGPTNSPLHF	TRBV19	TRBJ1-6
CASSLRLATTYEQYF	TRBV4-3	TRBJ2-7
CASSMSGTATYEQYF	TRBV19	TRBJ2-7
CASSITGEQYF	TRBV2	TRBJ2-7
CASRPGRSSYEQYF	TRBV12-3/TRBV12-4	TRBJ2-7
CASSLESLGMNTEAFF	TRBV5-1	TRBJ1-1
CASSEFLGVKETQYF	TRBV25-1	TRBJ2-3
CASSLAAGGPAGVPPQHF	TRBV7-6	TRBJ1-5
CASSSTRTGYSEQYF	TRBV28	TRBJ2-7
CASISSGRAFEQYF	TRBV27	TRBJ2-7
CASSVLGLQETQYF	TRBV19	TRBJ2-5
CAWVTGGTSYEQYF	TRBV30	TRBJ2-7
CSAGDRGYSGYTF	TRBV29-1	TRBJ1-2
CASSLSPVGNGYTF	TRBV7-9	TRBJ1-2